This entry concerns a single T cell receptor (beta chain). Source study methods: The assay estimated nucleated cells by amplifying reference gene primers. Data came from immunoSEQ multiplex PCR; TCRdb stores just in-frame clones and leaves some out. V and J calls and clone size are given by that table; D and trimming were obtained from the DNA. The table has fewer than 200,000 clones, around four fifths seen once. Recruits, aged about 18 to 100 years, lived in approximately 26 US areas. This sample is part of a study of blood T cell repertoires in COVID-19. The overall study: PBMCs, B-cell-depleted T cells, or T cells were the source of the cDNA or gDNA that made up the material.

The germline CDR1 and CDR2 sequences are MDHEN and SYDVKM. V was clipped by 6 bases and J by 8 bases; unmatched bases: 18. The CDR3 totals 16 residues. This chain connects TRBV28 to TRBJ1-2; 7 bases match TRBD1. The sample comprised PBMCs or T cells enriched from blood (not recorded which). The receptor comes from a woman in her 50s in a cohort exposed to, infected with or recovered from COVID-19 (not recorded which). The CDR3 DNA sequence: TGTGCCAGCAGCCCCGACAGGGTTTGGGTGTTGGGGGGCTACACCTTC. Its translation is CASSPDRVWVLGGYTF.